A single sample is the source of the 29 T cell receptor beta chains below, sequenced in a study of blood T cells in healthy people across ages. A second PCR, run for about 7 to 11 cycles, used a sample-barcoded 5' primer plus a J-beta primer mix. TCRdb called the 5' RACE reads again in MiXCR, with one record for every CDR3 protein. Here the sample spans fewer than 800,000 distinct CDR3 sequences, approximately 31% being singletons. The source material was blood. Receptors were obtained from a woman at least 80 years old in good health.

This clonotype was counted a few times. The CDR3 bases are TGTGCCAGCTCACCAATCAAGAGGCAAGCTAACTATGGCTACACCTTC. This gives the protein CASSPIKRQANYGYTF. J is TRBJ1-2 and V is TRBV18; D unclear. Germline CDR1 is KGHSH and CDR2 is LQKENI. The CDR3 is 16 residues long. Trimming removed 2 bases at V and 0 bases at J, with 13 bases between.

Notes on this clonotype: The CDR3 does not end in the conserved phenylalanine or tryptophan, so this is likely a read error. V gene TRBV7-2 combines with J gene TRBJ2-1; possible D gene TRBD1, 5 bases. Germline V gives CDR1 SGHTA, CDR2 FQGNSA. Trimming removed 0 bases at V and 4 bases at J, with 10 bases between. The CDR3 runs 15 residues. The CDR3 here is CASSLAGAGYNEQFS. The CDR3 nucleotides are TGTGCCAGCAGCTTAGCAGGGGCCGGGTACAATGAGCAGTTCTCC.

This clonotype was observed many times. The CDR3 DNA reads TGTGCCAGCAGCAAACAGGTCGGGGGGCTGCTAGCGGGTGAGCAGTTCTTC. Translated, it gives CASSKQVGGLLAGEQFF. The chain joins TRBV7-9 to TRBJ2-1, with 8 bases identical to TRBD2. This CDR3 is built from 17 residues. Germline CDR1 and CDR2: SEHNR and FQNEAQ (reference sequence). J lost 9 bases, V lost 5 bases, and 18 bases had no gene match.

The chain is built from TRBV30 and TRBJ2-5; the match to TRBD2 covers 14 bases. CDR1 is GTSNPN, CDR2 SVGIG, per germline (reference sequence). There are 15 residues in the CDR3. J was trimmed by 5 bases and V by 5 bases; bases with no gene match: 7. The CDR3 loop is CAWERTSGGWETQYF. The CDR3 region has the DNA TGTGCCTGGGAACGGACTAGCGGGGGGTGGGAGACCCAGTACTTC.

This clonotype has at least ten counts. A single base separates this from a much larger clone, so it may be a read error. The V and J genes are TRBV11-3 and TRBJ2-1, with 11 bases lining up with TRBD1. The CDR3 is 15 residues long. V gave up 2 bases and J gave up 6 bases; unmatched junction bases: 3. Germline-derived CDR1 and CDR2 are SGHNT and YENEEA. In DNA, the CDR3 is TGTGCCAGCAGCTTACGGGACAGGGGGGGCAATGAGCAGTTCTTC. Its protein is CASSLRDRGGNEQFF.

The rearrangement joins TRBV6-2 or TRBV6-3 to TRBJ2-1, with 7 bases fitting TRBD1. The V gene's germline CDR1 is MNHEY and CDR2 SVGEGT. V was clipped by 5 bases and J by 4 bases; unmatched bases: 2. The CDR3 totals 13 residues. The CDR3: CASSPQGYNEQFF. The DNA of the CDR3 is TGTGCCAGCAGTCCACAGGGGTACAATGAGCAGTTCTTC.

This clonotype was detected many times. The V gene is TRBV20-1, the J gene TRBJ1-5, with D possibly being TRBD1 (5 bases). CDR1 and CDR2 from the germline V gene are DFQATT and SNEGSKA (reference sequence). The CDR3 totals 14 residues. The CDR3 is CSTKRGVSNQPQHF. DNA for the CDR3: TGCAGCACCAAGAGGGGAGTAAGCAATCAGCCCCAGCATTTT.

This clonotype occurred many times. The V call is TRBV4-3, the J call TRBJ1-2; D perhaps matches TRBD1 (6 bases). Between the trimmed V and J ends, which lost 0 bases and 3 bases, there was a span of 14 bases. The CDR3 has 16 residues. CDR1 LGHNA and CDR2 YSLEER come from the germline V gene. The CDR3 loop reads CASSQDAGGDYYGYTF. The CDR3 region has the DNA TGCGCCAGCAGCCAAGATGCCGGGGGCGATTACTATGGCTACACCTTC.

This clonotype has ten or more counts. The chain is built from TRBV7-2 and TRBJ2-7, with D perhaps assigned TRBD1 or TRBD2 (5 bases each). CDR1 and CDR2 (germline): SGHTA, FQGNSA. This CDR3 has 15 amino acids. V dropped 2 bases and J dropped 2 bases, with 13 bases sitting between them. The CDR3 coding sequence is TGTGCCAGCAGCTTAACCCGGGACGTAGCCTACGAGCAGTACTTC. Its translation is CASSLTRDVAYEQYF.

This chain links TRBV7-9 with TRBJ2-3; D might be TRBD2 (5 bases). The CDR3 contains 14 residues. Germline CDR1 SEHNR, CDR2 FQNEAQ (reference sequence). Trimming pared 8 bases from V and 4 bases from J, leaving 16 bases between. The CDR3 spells CASSSGVASDTQYF. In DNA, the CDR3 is TGTGCCAGCTCCTCCGGCGTAGCGTCAGATACGCAGTATTTT.

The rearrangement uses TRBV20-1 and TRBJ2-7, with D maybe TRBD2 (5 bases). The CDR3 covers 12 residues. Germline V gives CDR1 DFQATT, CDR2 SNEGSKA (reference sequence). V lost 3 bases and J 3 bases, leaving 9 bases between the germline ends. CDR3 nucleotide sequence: TGCAGTGCTAGCGGGGTGATCTACGAGCAGTACTTC. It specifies CSASGVIYEQYF.

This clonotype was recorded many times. The CDR3 loop is CASSLRDSPISSYEQYF. CDR3 sequence (DNA): TGTGCCAGCAGCCTCCGGGACAGTCCGATTAGCTCCTACGAGCAGTACTTC. The V gene is TRBV6-2 or TRBV6-3, the J gene TRBJ2-7; TRBD1 matches 7 bases. Germline CDR1 MNHEY, CDR2 SVGEGT. The CDR3 totals 17 residues. J was trimmed by 0 bases and V by 6 bases; bases with no gene match: 14.

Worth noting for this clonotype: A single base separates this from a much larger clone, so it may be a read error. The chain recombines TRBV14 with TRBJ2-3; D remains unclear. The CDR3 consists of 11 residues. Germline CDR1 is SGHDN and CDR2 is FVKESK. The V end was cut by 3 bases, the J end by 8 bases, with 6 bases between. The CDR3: CASSHSGTQYF. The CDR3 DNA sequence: TGTGCCAGCAGCCATTCAGGTACGCAGTATTTT.

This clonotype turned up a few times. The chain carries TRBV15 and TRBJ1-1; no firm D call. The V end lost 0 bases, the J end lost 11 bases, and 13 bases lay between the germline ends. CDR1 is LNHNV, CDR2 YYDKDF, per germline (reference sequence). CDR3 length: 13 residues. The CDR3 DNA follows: TGTGCCACCAGCAGAGATGCTGGGGAGAGGGCTTTCTTT. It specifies CATSRDAGERAFF.

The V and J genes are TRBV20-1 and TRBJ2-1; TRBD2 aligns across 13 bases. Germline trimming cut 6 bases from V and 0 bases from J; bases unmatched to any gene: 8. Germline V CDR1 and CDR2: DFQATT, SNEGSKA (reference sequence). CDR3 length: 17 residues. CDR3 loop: CSAQGLAGTSSYNEQFF. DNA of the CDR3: TGCAGTGCCCAGGGACTAGCGGGAACTTCCTCCTACAATGAGCAGTTCTTC.

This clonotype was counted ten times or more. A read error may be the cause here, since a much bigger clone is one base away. As DNA, the CDR3 is TGTGCCGTCTGGGACCGTTTGGAGCAGTACTTC. This gives the protein CAVWDRLEQYF. V gene TRBV2 combines with J gene TRBJ2-7; perhaps D is TRBD1 or TRBD2 (5 bases each). Deletions cut 11 bases from V and 7 bases from J, with 15 bases between. Germline lookup yields CDR1 SNHLY and CDR2 FYNNEI. The CDR3 loop spans 11 amino acids. Using reference TRBV2 and TRBJ2-7 for the parts outside the CDR3, the full variable domain is EPEVTQTPSHQVTQMGQEVILRCVPISNHLYFYWYRQILGQKVEFLVSFYNNEISEKSEIFDDQFSVERPDGSNFTLKIRSTKLEDSAMYFCAVWDRLEQYFGPGTRLTVT.

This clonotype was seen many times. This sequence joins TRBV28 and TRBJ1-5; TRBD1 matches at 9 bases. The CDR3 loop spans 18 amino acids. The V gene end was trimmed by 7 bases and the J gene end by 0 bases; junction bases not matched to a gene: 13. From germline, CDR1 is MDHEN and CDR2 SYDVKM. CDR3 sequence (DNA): TGTGCCAGCACGGTCGGGACAGGGAGAACGAGTAGCAATCAGCCCCAGCATTTT. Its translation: CASTVGTGRTSSNQPQHF.

The CDR3 here is CASSLRLGSFNEQFF. CDR3 nucleotide sequence: TGTGCCAGCAGCTTAAGGTTGGGTAGCTTCAATGAGCAGTTCTTC. The rearrangement links TRBV7-2 to TRBJ2-1; D uncertain. The CDR3 contains 15 residues. Germline assignment: CDR1 SGHTA and CDR2 FQGNSA. V was trimmed by 2 bases and J by 6 bases, leaving 14 bases between them.

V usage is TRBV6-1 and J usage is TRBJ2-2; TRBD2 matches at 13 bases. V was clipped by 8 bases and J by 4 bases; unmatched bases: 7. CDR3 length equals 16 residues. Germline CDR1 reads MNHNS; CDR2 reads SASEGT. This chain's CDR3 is CASLPGLAGVTGELFF. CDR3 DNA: TGTGCCAGCCTCCCCGGACTAGCGGGGGTCACCGGGGAGCTGTTTTTT.

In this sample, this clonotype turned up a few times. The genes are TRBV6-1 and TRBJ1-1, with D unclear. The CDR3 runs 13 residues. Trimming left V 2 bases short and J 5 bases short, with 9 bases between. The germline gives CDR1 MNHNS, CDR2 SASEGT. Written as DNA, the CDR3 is TGTGCCAGCAGTGAAAGACCGGGGACTGAAGCTTTCTTT. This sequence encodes CASSERPGTEAFF.

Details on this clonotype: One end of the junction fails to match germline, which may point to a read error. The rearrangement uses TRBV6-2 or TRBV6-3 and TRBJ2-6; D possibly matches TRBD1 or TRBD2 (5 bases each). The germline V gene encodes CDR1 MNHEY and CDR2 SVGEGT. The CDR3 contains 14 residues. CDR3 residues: CATTRASGANALTF. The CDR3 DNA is TGTGCCACGACGAGGGCCTCTGGGGCCAACGCCCTGACTTTC.

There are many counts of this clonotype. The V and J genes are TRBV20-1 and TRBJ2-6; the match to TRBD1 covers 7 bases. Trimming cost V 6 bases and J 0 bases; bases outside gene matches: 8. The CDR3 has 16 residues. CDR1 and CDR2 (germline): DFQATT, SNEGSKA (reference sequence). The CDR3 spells CSARTGWSSGANVLTF. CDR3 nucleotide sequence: TGCAGTGCCCGGACAGGTTGGAGCTCTGGGGCCAACGTCCTGACTTTC.

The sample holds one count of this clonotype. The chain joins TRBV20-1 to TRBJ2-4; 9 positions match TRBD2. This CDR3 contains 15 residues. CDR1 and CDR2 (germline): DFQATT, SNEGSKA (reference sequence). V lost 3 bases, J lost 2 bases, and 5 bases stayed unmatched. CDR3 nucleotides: TGCAGTGCTAGTCTGGCGGGAGGGCCCAAAAACATTCAGTACTTC. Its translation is CSASLAGGPKNIQYF.

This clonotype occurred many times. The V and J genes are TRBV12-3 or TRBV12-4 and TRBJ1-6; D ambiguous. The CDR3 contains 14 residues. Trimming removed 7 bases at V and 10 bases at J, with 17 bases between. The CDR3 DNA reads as TGTGCCAGCACCTCGTCCCCTGGAGGCTCACCCCTCCACTTT. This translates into CASTSSPGGSPLHF.

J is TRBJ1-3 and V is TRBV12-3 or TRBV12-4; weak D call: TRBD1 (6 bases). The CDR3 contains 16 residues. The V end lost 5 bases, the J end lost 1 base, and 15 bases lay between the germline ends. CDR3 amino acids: CASSILRGTSGNTIYF. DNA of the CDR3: TGTGCCAGCAGTATTTTGAGAGGGACATCTGGAAACACCATATATTTT.

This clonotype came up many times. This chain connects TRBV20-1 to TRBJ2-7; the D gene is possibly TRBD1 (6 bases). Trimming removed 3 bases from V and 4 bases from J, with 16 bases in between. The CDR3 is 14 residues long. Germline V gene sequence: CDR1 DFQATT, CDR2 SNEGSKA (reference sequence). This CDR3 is CSASIGRGSYEQYF. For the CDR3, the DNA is TGCAGTGCTAGTATAGGCAGGGGAAGTTACGAGCAGTACTTC.

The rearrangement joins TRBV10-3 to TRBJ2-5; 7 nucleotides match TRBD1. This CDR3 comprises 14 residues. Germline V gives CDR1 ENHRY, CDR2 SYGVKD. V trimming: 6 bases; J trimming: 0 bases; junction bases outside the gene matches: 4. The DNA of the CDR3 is TGTGCCATCAGGAAAGGGACAGACCAAGAGACCCAGTACTTC. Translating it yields CAIRKGTDQETQYF.

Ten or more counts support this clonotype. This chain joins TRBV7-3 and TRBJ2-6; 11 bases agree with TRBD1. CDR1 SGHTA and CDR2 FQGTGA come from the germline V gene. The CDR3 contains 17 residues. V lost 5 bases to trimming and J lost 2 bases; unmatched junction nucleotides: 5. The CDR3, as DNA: TGTGCCAGCAGCCCGGGACAGGGGGTTCCTGGGGCCAACGTCCTGACTTTC. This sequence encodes CASSPGQGVPGANVLTF.

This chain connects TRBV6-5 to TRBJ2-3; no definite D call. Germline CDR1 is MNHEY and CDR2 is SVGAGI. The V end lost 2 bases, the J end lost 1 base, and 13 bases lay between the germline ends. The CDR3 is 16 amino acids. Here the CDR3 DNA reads TGTGCCAGCAGTTACATAAGGATTCGGGGCACAGATACGCAGTATTTT. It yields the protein CASSYIRIRGTDTQYF.